Below, 20 T cell receptor beta chains from the same sample are listed, as sequenced in a study of graft-versus-host responses after intestinal transplantation (dated by TCRdb to 2020 to 2022). The method was the immunoSEQ multiplex PCR assay. Imported from immuneACCESS, the table was reduced by TCRdb to in-frame sequences with V and J called. These copies leave out some clones; in studies compared against another copy, an unresolved V gene accounts for under half, and the cause of the remainder is not known. The sample profile shows about 100,000 clones; roughly 87% of them were found once. The ten largest account for around 0.95% of the sample. According to the study, the label for this sample's time point signals: cells obtained before transplantation from donor or recipient. No cognate antigen is known for these TCRs. The specimen comprised unstimulated CD4+ T cells sorted from spleen or lymph node cells, sampled before transplant. These receptor sequences come from a human donor who was the organ donor for an intestinal transplant.

With regard to this clone: The junction differs from germline at one of its ends, possibly a read error. The chain links TRBV14 to TRBJ1-4, with D maybe TRBD1 (5 bases). CDR3 length: 16 amino acids. CDR1 SGHDN and CDR2 FVKESK come from the germline V gene. For the CDR3, the DNA is TGTGCCAGCAGCCGATTTCAGGGAGTGTTTAATGAAAGACTGTTTTTT. Its protein product is CASSRFQGVFNERLFF. Drawing the rest from reference TRBV14 and TRBJ1-4, the complete variable domain is EAGVTQFPSHSVIEKGQTVTLRCDPISGHDNLYWYRRVMGKEIKFLLHFVKESKQDESGMPNNRFLAERTGGTYSTLKVQPAELEDSGVYFCASSRFQGVFNERLFFGSGTQLSVL.

This chain connects TRBV6-1 to TRBJ2-3; D not resolved. Germline loops: CDR1 MNHNS, CDR2 SASEGT. This CDR3 spans 13 amino acids. Deletions cut 0 bases from V and 9 bases from J, with 10 bases between. The CDR3 spells CASSEATGGTQYF. In nucleotides, the CDR3 is TGTGCCAGCAGTGAAGCGACGGGTGGCACGCAGTATTTT.

The chain is built from TRBV4-1 and TRBJ2-1; 8 nucleotides align to TRBD2. The CDR3 sequence is 15 residues long. J was trimmed by 6 bases and V by 4 bases; bases with no gene match: 8. The germline CDR1 and CDR2 sequences are MGHRA and YSYEKL. CDR3 region: CASSPPGLVGNEQFF. CDR3 nucleotide sequence: TGCGCCAGCAGCCCCCCGGGACTAGTGGGCAATGAGCAGTTCTTC.

The chain combines TRBV28 with TRBJ1-1; the D gene is possibly TRBD1 (6 bases). Germline CDR1 is MDHEN and CDR2 is SYDVKM. The CDR3 runs 15 residues. The V end was cut by 1 base, the J end by 1 base, with 10 bases between. CDR3 coding DNA: TGTGCCAGCAGTTTATTGGGGGCCGGGAACACTGAAGCTTTCTTT. This encodes CASSLLGAGNTEAFF.

A word on this clone: At one of its ends the junction is not consistent with the germline gene, which may arise from a read error. The rearrangement uses TRBV5-6 and TRBJ1-1; no firm D call. Germline V gene sequence: CDR1 SGHDT, CDR2 YYEEEE. This CDR3 contains 12 residues. CDR3 in amino acids: CTSSLDGREAFF. CDR3 sequence (DNA): TGTACCAGCAGCTTGGACGGCAGAGAAGCTTTCTTT.

The chain links TRBV4-2 to TRBJ2-5; D may be TRBD2 (7 bases). Per germline, CDR1 LGHNA and CDR2 YNFKEQ. V was trimmed by 3 bases and J by 5 bases, leaving 10 bases between them. The CDR3 is 13 amino acids. The CDR3 DNA reads as TGTGCCAGCAGCCAGGGGGGGGCGGAGACCCAGTACTTC. This sequence encodes CASSQGGAETQYF.

The chain is built from TRBV19 and TRBJ1-4, with TRBD1 as a possible D gene (6 bases). The V and J ends lost 5 bases and 5 bases respectively, with 12 bases between them. Germline CDR1 LNHDA, CDR2 SQIVND (reference sequence). The CDR3 sequence is 14 residues long. CDR3 loop: CASSPTGSNEKLFF. The CDR3 DNA reads as TGTGCCAGTAGTCCGACAGGTTCAAATGAAAAACTGTTTTTT.

V is TRBV18 and J is TRBJ2-1; D possibly corresponds to TRBD1 (5 bases). The germline gives CDR1 KGHSH, CDR2 LQKENI. V lost 5 bases to trimming and J lost 11 bases, with 16 bases between them. The CDR3 contains 13 residues. CDR3 region: CASSSNLQGKQFF. The CDR3 DNA sequence: TGTGCCAGCTCATCCAATCTGCAGGGTAAGCAGTTCTTC.

In its sample, this clone was seen once. The V and J genes are TRBV7-9 and TRBJ2-1; D tentatively fits TRBD1 or TRBD2 (6 bases each). Germline loops: CDR1 SEHNR, CDR2 FQNEAQ (reference sequence). Trimming removed 4 bases from V and 3 bases from J, with 22 bases in between. The CDR3 sequence is 18 residues long. CDR3 bases: TGTGCCAGCAGCTATCCGAGCCAGGGGAGGCAGAGCTACAATGAGCAGTTCTTC. It codes for CASSYPSQGRQSYNEQFF.

The CDR3 region is CSVGDRYEQYF. Written as DNA, the CDR3 is TGCAGCGTTGGGGACAGGTACGAGCAGTACTTC. This chain connects TRBV29-1 to TRBJ2-7, with 8 bases that match TRBD1. The germline gives CDR1 SQVTM, CDR2 ANQGSEA. The CDR3 is 11 residues long. With V trimmed by 4 bases and J by 4 bases, 0 bases remained unmatched.

The rearrangement links TRBV5-6 to TRBJ2-5; no reliable D call. Trimming removed 2 bases at V and 5 bases at J, with 16 bases between. Per germline, CDR1 SGHDT and CDR2 YYEEEE. This CDR3 is 15 amino acids long. The CDR3 spells CASSFRNIRQETQYF. The CDR3 nucleotides read TGTGCCAGCAGCTTTAGGAACATTAGGCAGGAGACCCAGTACTTC.

This rearrangement joins TRBV2 to TRBJ2-5; no definite D call. CDR1 and CDR2 (germline): SNHLY, FYNNEI. The CDR3 totals 15 residues. With 8 bases removed from V and 0 bases from J, the gap between germline ends came to 16 bases. DNA of the CDR3: TGTGCCAGCTGCGCGGCTAGTGTGTACCAAGAGACCCAGTACTTC. Translation: CASCAASVYQETQYF.

This sequence joins TRBV4-1 and TRBJ2-2, with a weak D call TRBD2 (6 bases). The CDR3 has 15 residues. Germline V gene lookup returns CDR1 MGHRA and CDR2 YSYEKL. Trimming pared 4 bases from V and 6 bases from J, leaving 15 bases between. DNA for the CDR3: TGCGCCAGCAGCCTAGCGGCACCGTCCGCCGGGGAGCTGTTTTTT. Translating gives CASSLAAPSAGELFF.

This clone occurred once. The chain links TRBV29-1 to TRBJ1-6; D remains unclear. Trimming took 0 bases from V and 11 from J, leaving 11 bases between them. CDR1 and CDR2 from the germline V gene are SQVTM and ANQGSEA. This CDR3 has 13 residues. CDR3 sequence: CSVEDPVGTPLHF. The CDR3 DNA follows: TGCAGCGTTGAAGATCCTGTGGGGACACCCCTCCACTTT.

In this sample, this clone turned up once. The chain carries TRBV5-1 and TRBJ1-2, with 7 bases fitting TRBD1. This CDR3 region has 13 residues. The V gene's germline CDR1 is SGHRS and CDR2 YFSETQ. Unmatched junction bases numbered 4, after V lost 4 bases and J lost 4 bases. The CDR3 DNA follows: TGCGCCAGCAGCCTCCGGGACAGCTATGGCTACACCTTC. Encoded protein: CASSLRDSYGYTF.

V gene TRBV5-1 combines with J gene TRBJ2-7; D may correspond to TRBD1 or TRBD2 (5 bases each). Germline V CDR1 and CDR2: SGHRS, YFSETQ. Trimming took off 5 bases at V and 7 bases at J, with 22 bases between the two ends. The CDR3 has 15 residues. CDR3 bases: TGCGCCAGCAGTCGAGGGGCACAAGGGGCGTTTGAGCAGTACTTC. Residues: CASSRGAQGAFEQYF.

About this clone itself: Different DNA sequences within this sample yield the same CDR3. The chain carries TRBV5-1 and TRBJ1-2, with D possibly being TRBD1 (5 bases). Trimming cost V 0 bases and J 5 bases, with 8 bases left between them. Germline V lookup: CDR1 SGHRS, CDR2 YFSETQ. The CDR3 runs to 13 residues. The chain's CDR3 is CASSLEGSYGYTF. In DNA, the CDR3 is TGCGCCAGCAGCTTGGAGGGGTCTTATGGCTACACCTTC.

The CDR3 DNA reads as TGTGCCAGCAGTTTAAGGGGTAGGGGACTAGCGGGGGGAATCGGCTACGAGCAGTACTTC. Its protein is CASSLRGRGLAGGIGYEQYF. The V call is TRBV28, the J call TRBJ2-7; 15 positions match TRBD2. The germline CDR1 and CDR2 sequences are MDHEN and SYDVKM. V was pared by 2 bases and J by 3 bases, with 14 bases of the junction left unmatched. The length of the CDR3 is 20 residues.

The CDR3 region is CATNVDGMDTEAFF. In nucleotides, the CDR3 is TGTGCCACCAACGTTGACGGGATGGACACTGAAGCTTTCTTT. The chain has TRBV10-3 and TRBJ1-1; D unclear. The germline gives CDR1 ENHRY, CDR2 SYGVKD. This CDR3 spans 14 amino acids. The V end lost 10 bases, the J end lost 3 bases, and 18 bases lay between the germline ends.

CDR3 amino acids: CAWSGAAYGYTF. As DNA, the CDR3 is TGTGCCTGGAGTGGGGCGGCCTATGGCTACACCTTC. The gene calls are TRBV30 and TRBJ1-2; D not certain. The CDR3 consists of 12 residues. Trimming took 1 base from V and 4 from J, leaving 7 bases between them. Germline values: CDR1 GTSNPN, CDR2 SVGIG (reference sequence).